This TCR beta chain appears in the sequencing data of a study of cytomegalovirus exposure and HLA in healthy donors. Germline-derived CDR1 and CDR2 are SGHRS and YFSETQ. J gave up 3 bases and V 2 bases, and 5 bases lay outside the gene matches. The CDR3 is 15 amino acids. Primers: 60 Vbeta forward and 13 Jbeta reverse. TCRdb keeps only in-frame clones here, not all; method: immunoSEQ multiplex PCR. The repertoire has around 140,000 clones, around 72% of them found once; the top ten carry about 3.9%. Sequencing was done on a sample of PBMCs. V gene TRBV5-1 combines with J gene TRBJ2-7, with 10 bases aligning to TRBD2. The clonotype comes from a man aged 45-65 years in good health and CMV-seropositive. This CDR3 is CASSLMGLASYEQYF. The CDR3, as DNA: TGCGCCAGCAGCTTAATGGGACTAGCGAGCTACGAGCAGTACTTC.